A selection of T cell receptor beta chains follows, all from one sample in a study of blood T cells in healthy people across ages. TCRdb redid the calling of the 5' RACE reads with MiXCR, one entry per CDR3 protein. The data show 700,000 or so distinct CDR3 sequences, approximately 40% seen once. Sequenced material: blood. These receptors were collected from an elderly man in good health. Both conserved end residues are part of each CDR3. D genes are given only for firm matches. Some rows mark clone size as missing; the rest say once, few, many or name a class of expanded clone.

d_call	j_call	clone_size	v_call	cdr3_nt	cdr3_aa
TRBD2	TRBJ2-1	.	TRBV19	TGTGCCAGTAGGCTAAGGACTAGCGCCAATGAGCAGTTCTTC	CASRLRTSANEQFF
TRBD2	TRBJ2-1	.	TRBV6-2/TRBV6-3	TGTGCCAGCAGTTACTCCAGTCGGGACTACCAGTTCAATGAGCAGTTCTTC	CASSYSSRDYQFNEQFF
TRBD2	TRBJ2-7	many	TRBV5-1	TGCGCCAGCAGCTTTGGCTCTAGCGGGACCTACGAGCAGTACTTC	CASSFGSSGTYEQYF
.	TRBJ1-2	.	TRBV20-1	TGCAGTGCTAGGACCTCCAGTGGGGGATCGGCCTATGGCTACACCTTC	CSARTSSGGSAYGYTF
.	TRBJ2-1	.	TRBV24-1	TGTGCCACCAGTGACGCAGGGGCTAAAAGCAATGAGCAGTTCTTC	CATSDAGAKSNEQFF
TRBD1	TRBJ2-7	many	TRBV6-2/TRBV6-3	TGTGCCAGCAGTTACACCGGACAGGGAACCTACGAGCAGTACTTC	CASSYTGQGTYEQYF
.	TRBJ2-7	few	TRBV20-1	TGCAGTGCTGACAGGTCCTCCTACGAGCAGTACTTC	CSADRSSYEQYF
.	TRBJ2-5	few	TRBV7-6	TGTGCCAGCAGCCAGGTGGGGAGCCAAGAGACCCAGTACTTC	CASSQVGSQETQYF
.	TRBJ2-7	few	TRBV10-2	TGCGCCAGCAGTGAAGGTGCCTACGAGCAGTACTTC	CASSEGAYEQYF
.	TRBJ1-5	few	TRBV2	TGTGCCAGCAAAGAGACAGTTACTAGCAATCAGCCCCAGCATTTT	CASKETVTSNQPQHF